Below, 18 T cell receptor beta chains from the same sample are listed, as sequenced in a study of T-cell reconstitution after alpha-beta-depleted transplantation in children. Construction of the TCRbeta library involved unique molecular identifiers. TCRdb ran MiXCR on the PCR reads and lists one entry per CDR3 protein. The data show about 610,000 distinct CDR3 sequences, roughly a tenth seen once. This specimen consisted of PBMCs from the stem cell graft donor, obtained from the stem cell graft. Every receptor here comes from a human donor who donated a stem cell graft to a child with acute myeloid leukemia.

V and J are TRBV27 and TRBJ2-7, with 9 positions matching TRBD1. This CDR3 spans 15 amino acids. V lost 0 bases and J lost 9; bases outside the gene matches: 9. Germline loops: CDR1 MNHEY, CDR2 SMNVEV (reference sequence). CDR3: CASSLSGTGNNGQYF. DNA for the CDR3: TGTGCCAGCAGTTTATCAGGGACAGGGAATAACGGGCAGTACTTC.

This clonotype showed up just a few times. J is TRBJ1-6 and V is TRBV20-1, with D possibly matching TRBD1 (5 bases). CDR3 size: 17 residues. Trimming removed 3 bases from V and 1 base from J, with 16 bases in between. The germline CDR1 and CDR2 sequences are DFQATT and SNEGSKA (reference sequence). The CDR3 DNA sequence: TGCAGTGCTAGTGGGGGGTCCCGGGGGTCCTATAATTCACCCCTCCACTTT. Residues: CSASGGSRGSYNSPLHF.

This clonotype appeared a few times. V gene TRBV6-1 combines with J gene TRBJ2-4, with D unresolved. The CDR3 totals 14 residues. Germline V gene sequence: CDR1 MNHNS, CDR2 SASEGT. V shed 1 base and J shed 8 bases, with 12 bases lying between them. CDR3 sequence reads: CASSEGGKLDIQYF. CDR3 bases: TGTGCCAGCAGTGAAGGCGGAAAACTCGACATTCAGTACTTC.

The J gene is TRBJ2-1, the V gene TRBV4-3; the D gene is possibly TRBD2 (6 bases). Germline lookup yields CDR1 LGHNA and CDR2 YSLEER. The CDR3 runs 17 residues. V was clipped by 1 base and J by 2 bases, with 15 bases between them. CDR3 DNA sequence: TGCGCCAGCAGCCAAGTAGGAGGGAGCCACACCTACAATGAGCAGTTCTTC. It translates to CASSQVGGSHTYNEQFF.

This chain joins TRBV2 and TRBJ1-5, with 7 bases matching TRBD1. Trimming cost V 3 bases and J 3 bases; bases outside gene matches: 5. This CDR3 is 15 amino acids long. CDR1 SNHLY and CDR2 FYNNEI come from the germline V gene. The CDR3 coding sequence is TGTGCCAGCAGTGAGACAGGGAGGGACAATCAGCCCCAGCATTTT. Translation gives CASSETGRDNQPQHF.

The CDR3 DNA is TGTGCCAGCAGTGGACCCGGGACAGGGTCTGAGACCCAGTACTTC. It codes for CASSGPGTGSETQYF. The chain combines TRBV25-1 with TRBJ2-5; 9 positions match TRBD1. With 4 bases clipped from V and 5 bases from J, the junction kept 8 bases outside the gene matches. Germline lookup yields CDR1 MGHDK and CDR2 SYGVNS. The CDR3 loop spans 15 amino acids.

This clonotype was counted only a few times. The chain uses TRBV7-9 and TRBJ2-7, with D hard to call. V was trimmed by 5 bases and J by 2 bases, leaving 13 bases between them. This CDR3 comprises 14 residues. Germline V gene sequence: CDR1 SEHNR, CDR2 FQNEAQ (reference sequence). Written as DNA, the CDR3 is TGTGCCAGCAGCCCACGCGGTGCGGCCTACGAGCAGTACTTC. This encodes CASSPRGAAYEQYF.

This clonotype was observed a handful of times. The chain carries TRBV27 and TRBJ2-2; D is possibly TRBD1 or TRBD2 (5 bases each). Trimming removed 6 bases from V and 6 bases from J, with 17 bases in between. Germline CDR1 is MNHEY and CDR2 is SMNVEV (reference sequence). This CDR3 is 15 amino acids long. The CDR3 DNA follows: TGTGCCAGCAGAGTTGGGACCCACGGCGCCGGGGAGCTGTTTTTT. This codes for CASRVGTHGAGELFF.

This chain connects TRBV5-1 to TRBJ2-3; tentatively, D is TRBD2 (5 bases). The CDR3 extends over 16 amino acids. Germline loops: CDR1 SGHRS, CDR2 YFSETQ. The ends were cut back, 0 bases at V and 1 base at J, with 12 bases in the middle. This chain's CDR3 is CASSLDPGTRTDTQYF. The DNA of the CDR3 is TGCGCCAGCAGCTTGGATCCGGGAACACGCACAGATACGCAGTATTTT. The entire variable domain, with the rest obtained from reference TRBV5-1 and TRBJ2-3, is as follows: KAGVTQTPRYLIKTRGQQVTLSCSPISGHRSVSWYQQTPGQGLQFLFEYFSETQRNKGNFPGRFSGRQFSNSRSEMNVSTLELGDSALYLCASSLDPGTRTDTQYFGPGTRLTVL.

The V and J genes are TRBV6-5 and TRBJ2-1, with 13 bases aligning to TRBD2. CDR1 and CDR2 from the germline V gene are MNHEY and SVGAGI. Trimming cost V 5 bases and J 4 bases; bases outside gene matches: 11. This CDR3 is built from 18 residues. The CDR3 DNA is TGTGCCAGCAGTACTACCAGGACTAGCGGGAGTATTTACAATGAGCAGTTCTTC. Protein product: CASSTTRTSGSIYNEQFF.

In its sample, this clonotype was seen many times. The V call is TRBV18, the J call TRBJ2-5; D is ambiguous. The length of the CDR3 is 12 residues. With 2 bases removed from V and 5 bases from J, the gap between germline ends came to 6 bases. Per germline, CDR1 KGHSH and CDR2 LQKENI. The CDR3, as DNA: TGTGCCAGCTCACCAGAATCGGAGACCCAGTACTTC. It is translated as CASSPESETQYF.

V is TRBV5-1 and J is TRBJ2-7, with 7 nucleotides matching TRBD2. V dropped 5 bases and J dropped 9; count of bases not matched to a gene: 20. The CDR3 consists of 16 residues. Germline-derived CDR1 and CDR2 are SGHRS and YFSETQ. The CDR3: CASSRDPSRREHPQYF. Here the CDR3 DNA reads TGCGCCAGCAGTCGTGACCCTTCTAGGCGGGAGCATCCGCAGTACTTC.

The DNA for the CDR3 is TGTGCCAGCAGCTTGGTGGGACTAGCGGGAGTCGAGCAGTACTTC. Protein product: CASSLVGLAGVEQYF. This chain joins TRBV5-5 and TRBJ2-7, with 14 bases aligning to TRBD2. V gave up 0 bases and J gave up 6 bases; unmatched junction bases: 2. Germline V gene sequence: CDR1 SGHKS, CDR2 YYEKEE (reference sequence). The CDR3 is made up of 15 amino acids.

This chain connects TRBV6-2 or TRBV6-3 to TRBJ2-3, with TRBD2 as a possible D gene (5 bases). With 0 bases removed from V and 1 base from J, the gap between germline ends came to 14 bases. Germline CDR1 reads MNHEY; CDR2 reads SVGEGT. The CDR3 covers 17 residues. CDR3 nucleotide sequence: TGTGCCAGCAGTTACTCGCGAGCGGACTTCGGCACAGATACGCAGTATTTT. As protein: CASSYSRADFGTDTQYF.

Only a few counts were recorded for this clonotype. This chain links TRBV3-1 with TRBJ2-5, with D unresolved. Germline CDR1 is LGHDT and CDR2 is YNNKEL (reference sequence). Trimming removed 4 bases at V and 5 bases at J, with 17 bases between. This CDR3 comprises 15 residues. As DNA, the CDR3 is TGTGCCAGCAGCCGACGACAAAGGTTGGGGGAGACCCAGTACTTC. Amino acid sequence: CASSRRQRLGETQYF.

In its sample, this clonotype was seen a few times. J is TRBJ2-1 and V is TRBV12-5, with 12 positions matching TRBD2. V was clipped by 7 bases and J by 7 bases; unmatched bases: 5. This CDR3 is built from 14 residues. Germline V gene data show CDR1 as LGHNT and CDR2 as FRNRAP. In nucleotides, the CDR3 is TGTGCTAGTGCCCAGACTAGCGGGAGAAATGAGCAGTTCTTC. It is translated as CASAQTSGRNEQFF. Full variable domain (remainder filled in from reference TRBV12-5 and TRBJ2-1): DARVTQTPRHKVTEMGQEVTMRCQPILGHNTVFWYRQTMMQGLELLAYFRNRAPLDDSGMPKDRFSAEMPDATLATLKIQPSEPRDSAVYFCASAQTSGRNEQFFGPGTRLTVL.

The CDR3 coding sequence is TGTGCCAGCACAGGGACTAGCGGGAGGGACTACGAGCAGTACTTC. It translates to CASTGTSGRDYEQYF. The chain recombines TRBV25-1 with TRBJ2-7; TRBD2 matches 16 bases. The V gene end was trimmed by 7 bases and the J gene end by 3 bases; junction bases not matched to a gene: 3. This CDR3 is 15 amino acids long. The germline V gene encodes CDR1 MGHDK and CDR2 SYGVNS.

This clonotype turned up a few times. The rearrangement uses TRBV7-8 and TRBJ1-2; D is uncertain. CDR3 size: 14 residues. The V gene lost 1 base and the J gene lost 12 bases, with 18 bases spanning the gap. The germline V gene encodes CDR1 SGHVS and CDR2 FQNEAQ. The chain's CDR3 is CASSLDRGQRSNTF. The DNA of the CDR3 is TGTGCCAGCAGCTTAGACCGTGGGCAGCGAAGTAACACCTTC.